This TCR beta chain was identified during a study of blood T cell repertoires in COVID-19. Study in general: Sites in the United States, Italy and Spain provided acute and convalescent COVID-19 samples. From T cells, B-cell-depleted T cells, or PBMCs came the material, which was cDNA or gDNA.

In the source study's methods: Estimation of nucleated cell counts relied on the amplification of reference gene primers. TCRdb's copy holds only in-frame clones and misses some; the assay was immunoSEQ multiplex PCR. That table furnishes V, J and clone size, whereas the DNA furnished D and trimming. The data contain 55,000 to 85,000 clones, 90% of them seen just once; the ten biggest clones take up roughly 5%. The junction had 5 bases not matched to a gene; V was cut back by 7 bases and J by 4 bases. The V gene's germline CDR1 is SNHLY and CDR2 FYNNEI. This CDR3 contains 14 residues. The sequenced sample consisted of peripheral blood. The TCR originated in a woman aged 18-29 years with acute or convalescent COVID-19. V gene TRBV2 combines with J gene TRBJ1-5, with 9 bases identical to TRBD1. Written as DNA, the CDR3 is TGTGCCAGCACCACTGGACAGGGGAATCAGCCCCAGCATTTT. Translating it yields CASTTGQGNQPQHF.